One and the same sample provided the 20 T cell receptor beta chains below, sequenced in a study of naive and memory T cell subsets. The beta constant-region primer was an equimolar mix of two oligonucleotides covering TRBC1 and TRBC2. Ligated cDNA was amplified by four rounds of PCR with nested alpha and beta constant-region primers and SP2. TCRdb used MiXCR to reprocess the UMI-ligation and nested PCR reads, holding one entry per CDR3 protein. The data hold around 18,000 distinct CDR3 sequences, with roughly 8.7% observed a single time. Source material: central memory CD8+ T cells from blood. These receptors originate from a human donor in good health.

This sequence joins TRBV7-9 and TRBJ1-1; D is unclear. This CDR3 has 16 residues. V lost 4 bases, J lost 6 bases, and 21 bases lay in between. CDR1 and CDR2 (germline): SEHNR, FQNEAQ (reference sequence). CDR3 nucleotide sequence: TGTGCCAGCAGCTGGGGTTTGCAGGCCCTGAAGCCTGAAGCTTTCTTT. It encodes CASSWGLQALKPEAFF.

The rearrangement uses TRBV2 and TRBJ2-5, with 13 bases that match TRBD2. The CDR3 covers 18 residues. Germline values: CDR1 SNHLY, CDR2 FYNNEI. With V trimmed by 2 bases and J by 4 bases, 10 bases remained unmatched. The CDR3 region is CASSELGRLAGGRETQYF. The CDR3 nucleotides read TGTGCCAGCAGTGAACTGGGCAGACTAGCGGGAGGTAGAGAGACCCAGTACTTC.

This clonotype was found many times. The CDR3 loop is CATSSRVGSGANVLTF. The CDR3 region has the DNA TGTGCCACCAGCAGCAGGGTTGGGTCTGGGGCCAACGTCCTGACTTTC. The rearrangement links TRBV15 to TRBJ2-6, with a weak D call TRBD1 (5 bases). Trimming shortened V by 3 bases and J by 1 base, and 10 bases separated the two germline ends. The CDR3 runs 16 residues. CDR1 LNHNV and CDR2 YYDKDF come from the germline V gene (reference sequence).

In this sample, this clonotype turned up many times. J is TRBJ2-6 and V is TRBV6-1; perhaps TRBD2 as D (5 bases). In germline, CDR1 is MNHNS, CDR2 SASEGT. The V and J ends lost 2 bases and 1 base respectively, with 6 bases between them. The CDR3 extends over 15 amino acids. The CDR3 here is CASSESGSGANVLTF. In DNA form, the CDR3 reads TGTGCCAGCAGTGAATCGGGGTCTGGGGCCAACGTCCTGACTTTC.

CDR3: CASSPEQGRVSYEQYF. CDR3 coding DNA: TGTGCCAGCAGTCCGGAACAGGGGCGAGTCTCCTACGAGCAGTACTTC. The rearrangement joins TRBV27 to TRBJ2-7, with 7 nucleotides matching TRBD1. Unmatched junction bases numbered 10, after V lost 5 bases and J lost 0 bases. Germline V CDR1 and CDR2: MNHEY, SMNVEV (reference sequence). The CDR3 has 16 residues.

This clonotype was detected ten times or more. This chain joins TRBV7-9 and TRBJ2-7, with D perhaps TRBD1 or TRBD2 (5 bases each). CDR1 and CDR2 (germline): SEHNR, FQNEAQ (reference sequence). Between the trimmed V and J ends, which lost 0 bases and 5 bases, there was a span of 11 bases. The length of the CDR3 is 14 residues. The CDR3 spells CASSLAWGPNEQYF. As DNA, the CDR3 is TGTGCCAGCAGCTTAGCGTGGGGACCCAACGAGCAGTACTTC.

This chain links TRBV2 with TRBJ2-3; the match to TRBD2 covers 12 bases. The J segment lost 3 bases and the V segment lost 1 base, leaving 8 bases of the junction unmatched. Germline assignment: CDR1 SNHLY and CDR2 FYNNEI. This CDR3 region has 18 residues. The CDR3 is CASSEVSRLAGVTDTQYF. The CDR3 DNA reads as TGTGCCAGCAGTGAAGTTTCCAGACTAGCGGGAGTGACAGATACGCAGTATTTT.

The CDR3 nucleotides are TGTGCCAGCAGCACCCACCGAACCCAGGGGACTAGGGGACTAGCGCTCTACAATGAGCAGTTCTTC. It yields the protein CASSTHRTQGTRGLALYNEQFF. The chain uses TRBV5-5 and TRBJ2-1, with 10 nucleotides matching TRBD2. This CDR3 spans 22 amino acids. The V gene end was trimmed by 4 bases and the J gene end by 3 bases; junction bases not matched to a gene: 25. Germline V gene sequence: CDR1 SGHKS, CDR2 YYEKEE (reference sequence).

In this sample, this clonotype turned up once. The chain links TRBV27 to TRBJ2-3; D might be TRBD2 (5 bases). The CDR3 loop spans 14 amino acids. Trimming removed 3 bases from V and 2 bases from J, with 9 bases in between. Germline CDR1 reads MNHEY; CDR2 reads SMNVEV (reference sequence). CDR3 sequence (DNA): TGTGCCAGCAGTTTGGTCGGGGACACAGATACGCAGTATTTT. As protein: CASSLVGDTDTQYF.

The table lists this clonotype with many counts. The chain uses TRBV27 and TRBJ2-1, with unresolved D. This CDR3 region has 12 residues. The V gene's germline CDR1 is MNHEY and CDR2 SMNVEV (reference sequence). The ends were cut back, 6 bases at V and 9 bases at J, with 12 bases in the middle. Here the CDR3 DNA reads TGTGCCAGCAGACGATTAGAGACTGAGCAGTTCTTC. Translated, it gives CASRRLETEQFF.

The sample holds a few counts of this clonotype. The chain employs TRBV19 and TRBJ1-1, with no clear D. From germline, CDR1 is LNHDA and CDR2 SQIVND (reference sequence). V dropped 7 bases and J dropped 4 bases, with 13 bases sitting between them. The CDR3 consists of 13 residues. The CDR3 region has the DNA TGTGCCAGTACGGGAACCGACCGCACTGAAGCTTTCTTT. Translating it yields CASTGTDRTEAFF. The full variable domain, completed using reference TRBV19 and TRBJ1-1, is DGGITQSPKYLFRKEGQNVTLSCEQNLNHDAMYWYRQDPGQGLRLIYYSQIVNDFQKGDIAEGYSVSREKKESFPLTVTSAQKNPTAFYLCASTGTDRTEAFFGQGTRLTVV.

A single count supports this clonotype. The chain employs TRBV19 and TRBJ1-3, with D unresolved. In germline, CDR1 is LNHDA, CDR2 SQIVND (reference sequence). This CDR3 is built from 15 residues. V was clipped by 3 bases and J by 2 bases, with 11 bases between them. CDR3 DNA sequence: TGTGCCAGTAGTATTACCTCAGCAGCTGGAAACACCATATATTTT. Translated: CASSITSAAGNTIYF.

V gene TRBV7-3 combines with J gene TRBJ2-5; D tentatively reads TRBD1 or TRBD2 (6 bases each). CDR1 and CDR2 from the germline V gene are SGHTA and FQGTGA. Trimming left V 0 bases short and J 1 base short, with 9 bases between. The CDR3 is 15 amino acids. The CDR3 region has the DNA TGTGCCAGCAGCTTAACTGGAGGGGGCCAAGAGACCCAGTACTTC. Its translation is CASSLTGGGQETQYF.

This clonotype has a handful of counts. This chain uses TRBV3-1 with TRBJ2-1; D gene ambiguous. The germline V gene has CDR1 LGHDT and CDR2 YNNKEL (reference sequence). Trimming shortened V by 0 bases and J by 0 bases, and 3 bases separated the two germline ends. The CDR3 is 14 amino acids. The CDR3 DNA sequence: TGTGCCAGCAGCCAAGACCCCTCCTACAATGAGCAGTTCTTC. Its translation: CASSQDPSYNEQFF.

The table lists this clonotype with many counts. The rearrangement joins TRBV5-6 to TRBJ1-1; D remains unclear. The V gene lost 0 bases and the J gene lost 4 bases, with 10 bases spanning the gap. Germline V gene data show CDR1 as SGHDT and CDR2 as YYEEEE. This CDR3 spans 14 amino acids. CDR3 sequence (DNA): TGTGCCAGCAGCTTGGCCTTGGTAAGCACTGAAGCTTTCTTT. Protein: CASSLALVSTEAFF.

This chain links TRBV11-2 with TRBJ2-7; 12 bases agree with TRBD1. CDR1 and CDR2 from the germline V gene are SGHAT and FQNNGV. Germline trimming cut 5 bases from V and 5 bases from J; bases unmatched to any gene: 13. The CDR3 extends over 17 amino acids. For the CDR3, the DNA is TGTGCCAGCAGCCTCGGATACACCGGGACAGGGGGCGACGAGCAGTACTTC. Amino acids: CASSLGYTGTGGDEQYF. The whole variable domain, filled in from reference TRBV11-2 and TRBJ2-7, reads EAGVAQSPRYKIIEKRQSVAFWCNPISGHATLYWYQQILGQGPKLLIQFQNNGVVDDSQLPKDRFSAERLKGVDSTLKIQPAKLEDSAVYLCASSLGYTGTGGDEQYFGPGTRLTVT.

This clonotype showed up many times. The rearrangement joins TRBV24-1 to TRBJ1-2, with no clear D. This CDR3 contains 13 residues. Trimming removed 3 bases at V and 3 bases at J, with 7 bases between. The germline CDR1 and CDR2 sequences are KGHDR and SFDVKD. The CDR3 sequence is CATSDLADYGYTF. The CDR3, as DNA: TGTGCCACCAGTGATCTGGCAGACTATGGCTACACCTTC.

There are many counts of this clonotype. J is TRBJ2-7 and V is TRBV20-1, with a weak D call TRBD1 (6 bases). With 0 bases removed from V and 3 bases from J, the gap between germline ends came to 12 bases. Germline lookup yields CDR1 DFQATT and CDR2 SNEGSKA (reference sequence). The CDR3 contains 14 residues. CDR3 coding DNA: TGCAGTGCTAGAGAGGGCAGGGACAACTACGAGCAGTACTTC. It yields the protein CSAREGRDNYEQYF.

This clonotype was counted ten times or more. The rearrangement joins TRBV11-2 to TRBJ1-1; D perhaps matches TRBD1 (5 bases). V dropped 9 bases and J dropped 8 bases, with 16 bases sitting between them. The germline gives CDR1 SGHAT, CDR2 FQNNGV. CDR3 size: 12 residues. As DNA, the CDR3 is TGTGCCAGTCAGGGACTCTCGGTAGAAGCTTTCTTT. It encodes CASQGLSVEAFF. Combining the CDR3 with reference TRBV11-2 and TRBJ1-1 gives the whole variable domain EAGVAQSPRYKIIEKRQSVAFWCNPISGHATLYWYQQILGQGPKLLIQFQNNGVVDDSQLPKDRFSAERLKGVDSTLKIQPAKLEDSAVYLCASQGLSVEAFFGQGTRLTVV.

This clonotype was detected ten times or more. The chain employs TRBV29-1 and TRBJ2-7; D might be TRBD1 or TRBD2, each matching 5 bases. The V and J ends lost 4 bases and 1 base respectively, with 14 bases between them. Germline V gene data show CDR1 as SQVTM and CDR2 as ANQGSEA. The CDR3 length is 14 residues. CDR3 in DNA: TGCAGCGTTGTGGTAGAGGGGATATCCTACGAGCAGTACTTC. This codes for CSVVVEGISYEQYF.